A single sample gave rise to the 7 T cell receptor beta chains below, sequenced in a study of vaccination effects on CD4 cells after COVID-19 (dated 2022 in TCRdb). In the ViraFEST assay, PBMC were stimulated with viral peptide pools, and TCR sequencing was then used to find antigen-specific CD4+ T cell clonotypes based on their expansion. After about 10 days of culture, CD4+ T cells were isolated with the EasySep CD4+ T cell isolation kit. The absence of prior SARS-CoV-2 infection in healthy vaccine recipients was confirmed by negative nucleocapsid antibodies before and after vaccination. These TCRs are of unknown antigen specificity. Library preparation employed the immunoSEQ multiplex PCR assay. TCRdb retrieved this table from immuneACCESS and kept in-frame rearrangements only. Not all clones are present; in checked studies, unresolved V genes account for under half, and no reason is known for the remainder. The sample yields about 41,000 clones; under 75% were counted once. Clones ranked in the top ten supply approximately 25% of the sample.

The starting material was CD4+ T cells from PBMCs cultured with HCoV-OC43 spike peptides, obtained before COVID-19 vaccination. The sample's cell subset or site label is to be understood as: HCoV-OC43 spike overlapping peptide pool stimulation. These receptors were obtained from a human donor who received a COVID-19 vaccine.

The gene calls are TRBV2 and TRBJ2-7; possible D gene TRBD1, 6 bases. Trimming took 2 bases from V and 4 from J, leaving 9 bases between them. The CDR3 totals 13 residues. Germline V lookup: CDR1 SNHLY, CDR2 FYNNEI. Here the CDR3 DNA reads TGTGCCAGCAGTGAAACCAGGGGATACGAGCAGTACTTC. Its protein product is CASSETRGYEQYF.

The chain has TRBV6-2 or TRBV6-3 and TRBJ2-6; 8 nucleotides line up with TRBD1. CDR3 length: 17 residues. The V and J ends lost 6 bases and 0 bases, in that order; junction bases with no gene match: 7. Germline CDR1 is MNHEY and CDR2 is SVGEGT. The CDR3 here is CASSRRDRHSGANVLTF. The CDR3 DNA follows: TGTGCCAGCAGCCGCCGGGACAGGCACTCTGGGGCCAACGTCCTGACTTTC.

The CDR3 DNA is TGTGCCAGCAGTGAAGCGCGTAACTGGGTACAGGTCTATGGCTACACCTTC. Its translation is CASSEARNWVQVYGYTF. This rearrangement joins TRBV6-1 to TRBJ1-2; possible D gene TRBD1, 5 bases. The CDR3 has 17 residues. V was trimmed by 0 bases and J by 4 bases, leaving 18 bases between them. The V gene's germline CDR1 is MNHNS and CDR2 SASEGT.

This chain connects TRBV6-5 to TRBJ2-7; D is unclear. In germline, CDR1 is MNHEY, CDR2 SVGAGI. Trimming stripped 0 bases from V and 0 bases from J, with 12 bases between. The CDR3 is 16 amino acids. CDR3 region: CASSYSTARLSYEQYF. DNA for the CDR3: TGTGCCAGCAGTTACTCGACGGCGCGACTCTCCTACGAGCAGTACTTC.

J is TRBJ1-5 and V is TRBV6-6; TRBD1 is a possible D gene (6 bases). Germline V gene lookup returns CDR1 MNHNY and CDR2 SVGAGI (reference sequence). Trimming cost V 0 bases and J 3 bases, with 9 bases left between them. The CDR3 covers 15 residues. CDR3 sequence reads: CASSYSQGYNQPQHF. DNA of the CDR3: TGTGCCAGCAGTTACTCCCAGGGGTACAATCAGCCCCAGCATTTT.

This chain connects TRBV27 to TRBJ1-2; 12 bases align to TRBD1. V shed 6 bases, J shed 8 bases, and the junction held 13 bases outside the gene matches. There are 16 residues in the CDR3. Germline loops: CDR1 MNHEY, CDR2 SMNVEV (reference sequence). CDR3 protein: CASRASMGQGAFGYTF. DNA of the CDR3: TGTGCCAGCAGAGCGAGTATGGGACAGGGGGCTTTCGGCTACACCTTC.

CDR3 residues: CASSFGTGGEAFF. The CDR3 nucleotides read TGTGCCAGCAGCTTCGGGACAGGGGGGGAAGCTTTCTTT. The gene calls are TRBV11-3 and TRBJ1-1; 11 nucleotides align to TRBD1. The germline V gene encodes CDR1 SGHNT and CDR2 YENEEA. V lost 3 bases and J lost 8; bases outside the gene matches: 2. The CDR3 consists of 13 residues.